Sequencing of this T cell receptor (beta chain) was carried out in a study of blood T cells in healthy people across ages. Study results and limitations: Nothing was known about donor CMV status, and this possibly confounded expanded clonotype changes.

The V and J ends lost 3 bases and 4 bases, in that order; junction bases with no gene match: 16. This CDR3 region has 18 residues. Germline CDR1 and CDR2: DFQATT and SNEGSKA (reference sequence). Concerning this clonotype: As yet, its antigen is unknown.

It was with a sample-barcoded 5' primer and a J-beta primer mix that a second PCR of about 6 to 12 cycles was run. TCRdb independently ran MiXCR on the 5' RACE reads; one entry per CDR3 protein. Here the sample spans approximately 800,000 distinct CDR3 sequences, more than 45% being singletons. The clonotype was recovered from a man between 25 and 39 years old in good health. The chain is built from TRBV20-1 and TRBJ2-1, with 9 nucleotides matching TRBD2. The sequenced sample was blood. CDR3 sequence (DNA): TGCAGTGCTAGGGGGCGGGGGGGCAAAACGAACCCTTACAATGAGCAGTTCTTC. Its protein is CSARGRGGKTNPYNEQFF.